This T cell receptor beta chain was sequenced for a study of tumor and adjacent non-tumor tissue in lung cancer. Study-wide context: Stage I to III disease affected about nine men and roughly 5 women aged 31 to 76.

Whole-study findings and limits: In normal lung, the top 100 clones were significantly more dominant than in tumor. Tumor tissue had significantly higher TCR diversity than normal lung. Tumor TCR diversity, when higher, was linked to shorter survival.

About this clonotype: Its target is unknown.

The CDR3 extends over 16 amino acids. Germline CDR1 and CDR2: SGHVS and FQNEAQ. Trimming left V 1 base short and J 2 bases short, with 12 bases between. TCRbeta libraries were built with three rounds of nested PCR, modified from ARM-PCR. TCRdb called the multiplex PCR reads again in MiXCR, with one record for every CDR3 protein. Of fewer than 100,000 distinct CDR3 sequences listed, approximately 81% are singletons. This sample's RNA came from whole unsorted tissue. Distant lung tissue was collected more than 3 cm away from the tumor edge. What was sequenced was distant non-tumor lung tissue. This TCR was sampled from a man aged 60 to 75 with non-small cell lung cancer. J is TRBJ2-1 and V is TRBV7-8; the D gene is possibly TRBD2 (5 bases). The CDR3 coding sequence is TGTGCCAGCAGCTTAGGACTGTCGGGAACCTACAATGAGCAGTTCTTC. As protein: CASSLGLSGTYNEQFF.